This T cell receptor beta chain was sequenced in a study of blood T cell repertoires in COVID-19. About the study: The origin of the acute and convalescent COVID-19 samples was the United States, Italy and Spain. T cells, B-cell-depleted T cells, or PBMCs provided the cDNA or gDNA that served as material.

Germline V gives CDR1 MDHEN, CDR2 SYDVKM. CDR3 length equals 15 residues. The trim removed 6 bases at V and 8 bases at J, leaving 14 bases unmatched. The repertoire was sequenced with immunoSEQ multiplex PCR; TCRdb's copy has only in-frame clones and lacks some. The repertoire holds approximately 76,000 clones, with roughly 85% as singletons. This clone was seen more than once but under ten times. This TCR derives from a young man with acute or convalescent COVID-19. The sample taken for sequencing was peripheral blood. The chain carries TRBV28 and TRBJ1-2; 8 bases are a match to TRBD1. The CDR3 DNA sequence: TGTGCCAGCAGCCTAAGACAGGGGTGGGTGGGGGGCTACACCTTC. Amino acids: CASSLRQGWVGGYTF.